This T cell receptor beta chain derives from a study of T cells after yellow fever vaccination. Background on the study: For low cell numbers, libraries were made with SMART-Seq v4 Ultra Low Input. Points from the study as a whole: Clonotype sharing between CD4 and CD8 compartments was small. The booster saw the reappearance of most primary-vaccination clones (roughly 96% CD4, around 90% CD8).

MiXCR was run by TCRdb on the 5' RACE reads, yielding one entry per CDR3 protein. The repertoire consists of about 630,000 distinct CDR3 sequences, with around 12% occurring once and the leading ten covering more than 12%. In this sample, this clonotype turned up many times. The antigen is unknown. The source was PBMCs, collected on the day of the yellow fever booster vaccination. This clonotype originated in a man younger than 45 who received the YFV17D yellow fever vaccine.

Written as DNA, the CDR3 is TGCAGTGCCCCGGACAGGAGCCTAGCCAAAAACATTCAGTACTTC. Protein product: CSAPDRSLAKNIQYF. This rearrangement joins TRBV20-1 to TRBJ2-4, with 7 positions matching TRBD1. J was trimmed by 0 bases and V by 6 bases; bases with no gene match: 8. From germline, CDR1 is DFQATT and CDR2 SNEGSKA (reference sequence). The CDR3 is 15 residues long.